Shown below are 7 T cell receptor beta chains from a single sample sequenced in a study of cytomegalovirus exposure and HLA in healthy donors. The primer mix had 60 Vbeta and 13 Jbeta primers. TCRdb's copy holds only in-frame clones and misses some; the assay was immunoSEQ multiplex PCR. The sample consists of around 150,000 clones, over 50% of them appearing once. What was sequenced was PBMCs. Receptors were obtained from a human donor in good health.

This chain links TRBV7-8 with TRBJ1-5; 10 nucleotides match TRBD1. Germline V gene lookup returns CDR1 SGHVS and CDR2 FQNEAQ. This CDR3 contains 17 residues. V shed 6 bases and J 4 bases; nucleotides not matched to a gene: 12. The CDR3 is CASRLTGGTLLNQPQHF. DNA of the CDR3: TGTGCCAGCAGGTTGACAGGGGGCACCCTTTTAAATCAGCCCCAGCATTTT.

The CDR3, as DNA: TGTGCCAGCAGAGGTCCGGGACTAGATGGCCCCACAGATACGCAGTATTTT. It codes for CASRGPGLDGPTDTQYF. The genes are TRBV9 and TRBJ2-3; TRBD2 matches at 8 bases. In germline, CDR1 is SGDLS, CDR2 YYNGEE. The CDR3 consists of 17 residues. J was trimmed by 2 bases and V by 5 bases; bases with no gene match: 13.

CDR3 DNA: TGTGCCAGCAGCGCCGGACTAGATTACGAGCAGTACTTC. Its translation is CASSAGLDYEQYF. The J gene is TRBJ2-7, the V gene TRBV9; 7 bases fit TRBD2. CDR3 length: 13 amino acids. From germline, CDR1 is SGDLS and CDR2 YYNGEE. Germline trimming cut 3 bases from V and 4 bases from J; bases unmatched to any gene: 4.

CDR3 residues: CASSPGLITYEQYF. The CDR3 region has the DNA TGTGCCAGCAGCCCGGGACTAATAACCTACGAGCAGTACTTC. This sequence joins TRBV5-4 and TRBJ2-7; 7 bases line up with TRBD2. V shed 4 bases, J shed 2 bases, and the junction held 6 bases outside the gene matches. The CDR3 runs to 14 residues. Germline V lookup: CDR1 SGHNT, CDR2 YYREEE (reference sequence).

The CDR3 DNA follows: TGTGCCAGCAGTGAATCGGGCTTGGGGAGCACTGAAGCTTTCTTT. This translates into CASSESGLGSTEAFF. This chain links TRBV25-1 with TRBJ1-1, with D uncertain. Trimming shortened V by 1 base and J by 4 bases, and 13 bases separated the two germline ends. Germline V gene data show CDR1 as MGHDK and CDR2 as SYGVNS. The CDR3 length is 15 residues.

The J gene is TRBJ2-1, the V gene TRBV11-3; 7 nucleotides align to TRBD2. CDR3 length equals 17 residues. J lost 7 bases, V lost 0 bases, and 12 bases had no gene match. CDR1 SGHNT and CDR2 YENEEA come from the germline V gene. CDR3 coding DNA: TGTGCCAGCAGCTTAGACTGGAGCGGCGGGAGCGTGAATGAGCAGTTCTTC. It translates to CASSLDWSGGSVNEQFF.

The CDR3 nucleotides are TGTGCCAGCAGCCTTCAAGGGGTCCTCAGCTCCTACGAGCAGTACTTC. This codes for CASSLQGVLSSYEQYF. V gene TRBV7-8 combines with J gene TRBJ2-7; D might be TRBD1 (5 bases). Germline V gives CDR1 SGHVS, CDR2 FQNEAQ. The CDR3 sequence is 16 residues long. Trimming removed 5 bases from V and 0 bases from J, with 17 bases in between.